The 8 T cell receptor beta chains below all came from one sample that was sequenced in a study of T cells in localized non-small cell lung cancer. Here immunoSEQ multiplex PCR was the method, and the copy in TCRdb shows in-frame clones only, minus some. The table has around 3,100 clones, under 30% seen once. This sample comprised lung tumor tissue, obtained before any cancer treatment. The receptors stem from a female donor of 60 years or more with stage I lung adenocarcinoma.

The chain couples TRBV10-1 to TRBJ2-7; perhaps D is TRBD1 or TRBD2 (7 bases each). The germline CDR1 and CDR2 sequences are WNHNN and SYGVQD (reference sequence). The CDR3 runs to 12 residues. V was clipped by 6 bases and J by 9 bases, with 15 bases between them. The CDR3 nucleotides are TGCGCCAGCAGCAGGGGGGGATTGGGGCAGTACTTC. This gives the protein CASSRGGLGQYF.

This clone was counted between two and nine times. The CDR3, as DNA: TGTGCCAGTAGGAGTGGCGTTGCTAGCACAGATACGCAGTATTTT. Protein product: CASRSGVASTDTQYF. The chain combines TRBV19 with TRBJ2-3; D is ambiguous. Germline CDR1 LNHDA, CDR2 SQIVND (reference sequence). V was cut by 6 bases and J by 0 bases, with 13 bases left in between. The CDR3 runs 15 residues.

This clone is labeled as large. The V call is TRBV18, the J call TRBJ2-1, with 8 bases lining up with TRBD2. The CDR3 spans 15 residues. After removal of 3 bases from V and 2 bases from J, the junction contained 3 bases not matched to a gene. Per the germline V gene, CDR1 is KGHSH and CDR2 is LQKENI. The CDR3 DNA reads TGTGCCAGCTCACCGGGCGGGGGGCCCTACAATGAGCAGTTCTTC. Its protein is CASSPGGGPYNEQFF.

By share, this clone counts as medium-sized. CDR3 in amino acids: CAWSRPPSNEQFF. The CDR3 DNA reads as TGTGCCTGGAGTAGACCTCCTAGCAATGAGCAGTTCTTC. The rearrangement joins TRBV30 to TRBJ2-1; D not certain. The V end was cut by 2 bases, the J end by 6 bases, with 11 bases between. From germline, CDR1 is GTSNPN and CDR2 SVGIG (reference sequence). This CDR3 contains 13 residues.

This clone has only a few counts. The rearrangement links TRBV9 to TRBJ2-6; no clear D gene. Germline V gene sequence: CDR1 SGDLS, CDR2 YYNGEE. This CDR3 is 16 amino acids long. Trimming removed 5 bases from V and 4 bases from J, with 16 bases in between. CDR3 DNA: TGTGCCAGCAGTGAAGCCTGGCAAAGAGGGGCCAACGTCCTGACTTTC. It encodes CASSEAWQRGANVLTF.

The J gene is TRBJ2-7, the V gene TRBV5-1; TRBD1 agrees at 10 bases. The CDR3 runs 14 residues. Germline V gene sequence: CDR1 SGHRS, CDR2 YFSETQ. J gave up 4 bases and V 0 bases, and 1 base lay outside the gene matches. The CDR3 coding sequence is TGCGCCAGCAGCTTGGGGACAGGGGGGTACGAGCAGTACTTC. It encodes CASSLGTGGYEQYF.

This clone was detected a few times. The rearrangement links TRBV16 to TRBJ1-4; 7 positions agree with TRBD1. Germline V gene sequence: CDR1 KGHSY, CDR2 FQNENV. V trimming: 7 bases; J trimming: 8 bases; junction bases outside the gene matches: 10. CDR3 size: 14 residues. Here the CDR3 reads CASTVAGGGEKLFF. As DNA, the CDR3 is TGTGCCAGCACCGTCGCAGGGGGAGGAGAAAAACTGTTTTTT. The variable domain in full, completed from reference TRBV16 and TRBJ1-4, reads GEEVAQTPKHLVRGEGQKAKLYCAPIKGHSYVFWYQQVLKNEFKFLISFQNENVFDETGMPKERFSAKCLPNSPCSLEIQATKLEDSAVYFCASTVAGGGEKLFFGSGTQLSVL.

This clone occurred a few times. V is TRBV11-3 and J is TRBJ2-2; D might be TRBD2 (5 bases). CDR3 length: 15 residues. With 3 bases removed from V and 6 bases from J, the gap between germline ends came to 14 bases. Germline lookup yields CDR1 SGHNT and CDR2 YENEEA. This CDR3 is CASSLGLQRAGELFF. CDR3 in DNA: TGTGCCAGCAGCTTGGGGTTGCAGAGGGCCGGGGAGCTGTTTTTT.